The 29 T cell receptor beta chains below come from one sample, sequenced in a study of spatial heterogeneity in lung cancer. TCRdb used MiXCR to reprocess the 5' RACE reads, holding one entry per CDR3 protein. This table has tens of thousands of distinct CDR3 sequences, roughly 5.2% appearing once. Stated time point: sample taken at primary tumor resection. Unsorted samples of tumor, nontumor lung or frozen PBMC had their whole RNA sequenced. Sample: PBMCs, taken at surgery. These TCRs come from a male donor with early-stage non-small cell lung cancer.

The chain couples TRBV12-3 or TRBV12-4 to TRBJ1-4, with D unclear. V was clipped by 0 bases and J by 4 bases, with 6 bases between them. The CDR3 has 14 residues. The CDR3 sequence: CASSLAGNNEKLFF. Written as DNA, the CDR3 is TGTGCCAGCAGTTTAGCGGGGAATAATGAAAAACTGTTTTTT.

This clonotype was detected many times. The CDR3 DNA follows: TGTGCCAGCAGCACTGGGACAGGGTGGCGGGGAGATACGCAGTATTTT. Protein: CASSTGTGWRGDTQYF. The chain recombines TRBV7-9 with TRBJ2-3, with 9 bases aligning to TRBD1. Unmatched junction bases numbered 11, after V lost 5 bases and J lost 5 bases. Germline CDR1 reads SEHNR; CDR2 reads FQNEAQ (reference sequence). CDR3 length: 16 residues.

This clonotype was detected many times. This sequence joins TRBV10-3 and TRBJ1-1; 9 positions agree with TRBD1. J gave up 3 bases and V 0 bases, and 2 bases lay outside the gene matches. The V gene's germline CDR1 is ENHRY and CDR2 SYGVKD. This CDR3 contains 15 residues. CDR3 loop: CAISESGQGYTEAFF. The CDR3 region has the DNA TGTGCCATCAGTGAGTCGGGACAGGGATACACTGAAGCTTTCTTT.

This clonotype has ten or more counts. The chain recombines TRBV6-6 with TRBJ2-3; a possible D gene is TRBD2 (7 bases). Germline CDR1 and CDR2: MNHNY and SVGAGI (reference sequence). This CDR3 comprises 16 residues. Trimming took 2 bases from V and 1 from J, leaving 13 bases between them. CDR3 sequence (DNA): TGTGCCAGCAGTTACAAAGGGGGGGCTGGCACAGATACGCAGTATTTT. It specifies CASSYKGGAGTDTQYF.

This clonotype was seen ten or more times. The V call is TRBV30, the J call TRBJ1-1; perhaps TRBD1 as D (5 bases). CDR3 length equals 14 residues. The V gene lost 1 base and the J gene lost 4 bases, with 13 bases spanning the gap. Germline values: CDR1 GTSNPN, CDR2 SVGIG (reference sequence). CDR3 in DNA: TGTGCCTGGAGTGAGGGACTGAGAGCCACTGAAGCTTTCTTT. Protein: CAWSEGLRATEAFF.

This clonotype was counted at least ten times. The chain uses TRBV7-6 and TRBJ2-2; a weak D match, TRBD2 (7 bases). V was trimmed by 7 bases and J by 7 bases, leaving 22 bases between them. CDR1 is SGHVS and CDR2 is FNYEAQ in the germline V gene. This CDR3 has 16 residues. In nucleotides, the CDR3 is TGTGCCAGCAAAAAAACACCCCGGGGGGCGCACGGGGAGCTGTTTTTT. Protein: CASKKTPRGAHGELFF.

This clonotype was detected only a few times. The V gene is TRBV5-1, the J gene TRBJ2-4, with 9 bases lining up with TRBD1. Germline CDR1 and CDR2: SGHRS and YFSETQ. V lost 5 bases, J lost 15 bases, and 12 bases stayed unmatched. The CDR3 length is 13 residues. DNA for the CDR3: TGCGCCAGCAGATCATTGGGACAGGGCTTTCTGTACTTC. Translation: CASRSLGQGFLYF.

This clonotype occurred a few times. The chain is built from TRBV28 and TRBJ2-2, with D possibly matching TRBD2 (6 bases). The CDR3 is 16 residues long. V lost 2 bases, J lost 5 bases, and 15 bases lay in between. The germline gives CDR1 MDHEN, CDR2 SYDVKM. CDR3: CASSLERWRGTGELFF. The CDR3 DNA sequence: TGTGCCAGCAGTTTAGAAAGATGGCGGGGTACCGGGGAGCTGTTTTTT.

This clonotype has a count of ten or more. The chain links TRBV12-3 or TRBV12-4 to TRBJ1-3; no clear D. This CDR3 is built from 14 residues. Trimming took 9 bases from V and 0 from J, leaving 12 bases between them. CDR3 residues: CASKRGDSGNTIYF. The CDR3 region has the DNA TGTGCCAGTAAGAGAGGTGACTCTGGAAACACCATATATTTT.

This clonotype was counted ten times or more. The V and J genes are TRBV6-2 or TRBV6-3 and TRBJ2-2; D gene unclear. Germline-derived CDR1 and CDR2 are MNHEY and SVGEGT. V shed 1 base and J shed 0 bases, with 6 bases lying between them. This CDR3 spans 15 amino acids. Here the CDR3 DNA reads TGTGCCAGCAGTTACTGGCTTACGAACACCGGGGAGCTGTTTTTT. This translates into CASSYWLTNTGELFF.

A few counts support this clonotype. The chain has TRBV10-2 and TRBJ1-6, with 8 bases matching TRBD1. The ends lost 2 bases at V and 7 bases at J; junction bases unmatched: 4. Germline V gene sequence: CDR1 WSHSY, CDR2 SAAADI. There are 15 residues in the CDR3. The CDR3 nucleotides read TGCGCCAGCAGTGAGGGCAGGGGGCTCAATTCACCCCTCCACTTT. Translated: CASSEGRGLNSPLHF.

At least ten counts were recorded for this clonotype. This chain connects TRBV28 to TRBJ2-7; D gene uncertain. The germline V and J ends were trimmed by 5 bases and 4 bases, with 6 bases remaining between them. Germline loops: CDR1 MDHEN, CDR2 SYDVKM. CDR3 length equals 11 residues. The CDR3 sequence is CASSGSYEQYF. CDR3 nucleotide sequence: TGTGCCAGCAGTGGATCGTACGAGCAGTACTTC.

CDR3: CASSQGTGGIATNEKLFF. The CDR3 coding sequence is TGTGCCAGCAGCCAGGGAACAGGGGGCATAGCAACTAATGAAAAACTGTTTTTT. The chain combines TRBV4-2 with TRBJ1-4, with 9 bases that match TRBD1. Germline trimming cut 3 bases from V and 0 bases from J; bases unmatched to any gene: 8. Germline V gene sequence: CDR1 LGHNA, CDR2 YNFKEQ. This CDR3 is built from 18 residues.

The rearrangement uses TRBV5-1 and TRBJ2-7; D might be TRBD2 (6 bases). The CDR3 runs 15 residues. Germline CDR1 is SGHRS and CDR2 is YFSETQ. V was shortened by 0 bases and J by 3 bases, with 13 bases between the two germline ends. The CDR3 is CASSLGDSGVYEQYF. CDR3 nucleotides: TGCGCCAGCAGCTTGGGGGATTCGGGAGTCTACGAGCAGTACTTC.

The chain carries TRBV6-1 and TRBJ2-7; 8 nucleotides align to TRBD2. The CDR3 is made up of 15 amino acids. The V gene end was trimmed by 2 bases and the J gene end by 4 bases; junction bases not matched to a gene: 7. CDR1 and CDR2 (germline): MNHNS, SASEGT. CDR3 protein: CASSEIGGGPYEQYF. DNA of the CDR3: TGTGCCAGCAGTGAAATCGGGGGGGGCCCTTACGAGCAGTACTTC.

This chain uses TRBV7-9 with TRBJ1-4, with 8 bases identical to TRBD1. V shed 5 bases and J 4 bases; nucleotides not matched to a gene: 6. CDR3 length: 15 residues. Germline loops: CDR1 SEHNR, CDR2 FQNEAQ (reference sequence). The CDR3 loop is CASSPSDRVNEKLFF. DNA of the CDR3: TGTGCCAGCAGCCCCTCGGACAGGGTTAATGAAAAACTGTTTTTT.

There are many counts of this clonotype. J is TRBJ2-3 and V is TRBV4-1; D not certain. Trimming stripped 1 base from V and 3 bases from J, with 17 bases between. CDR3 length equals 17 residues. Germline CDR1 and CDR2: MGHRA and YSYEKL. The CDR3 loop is CASSQVLRFEETDTQYF. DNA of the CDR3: TGCGCCAGCAGCCAAGTGCTCCGATTCGAGGAGACAGATACGCAGTATTTT.

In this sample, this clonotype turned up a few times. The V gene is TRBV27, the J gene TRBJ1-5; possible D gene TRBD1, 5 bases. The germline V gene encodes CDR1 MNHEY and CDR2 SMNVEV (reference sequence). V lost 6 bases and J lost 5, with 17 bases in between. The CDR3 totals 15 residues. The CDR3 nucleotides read TGTGCCAGCAGAGCCGGGACGGGGGGTTATCAGCCCCAGCATTTT. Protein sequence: CASRAGTGGYQPQHF.

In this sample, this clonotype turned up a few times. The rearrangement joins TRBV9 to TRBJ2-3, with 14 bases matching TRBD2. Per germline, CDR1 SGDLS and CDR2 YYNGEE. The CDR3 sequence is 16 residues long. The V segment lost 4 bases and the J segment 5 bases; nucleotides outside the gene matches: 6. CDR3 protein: CASSIGTSGGGDTQYF. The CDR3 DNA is TGTGCCAGCAGCATAGGGACTAGCGGGGGAGGAGATACGCAGTATTTT.

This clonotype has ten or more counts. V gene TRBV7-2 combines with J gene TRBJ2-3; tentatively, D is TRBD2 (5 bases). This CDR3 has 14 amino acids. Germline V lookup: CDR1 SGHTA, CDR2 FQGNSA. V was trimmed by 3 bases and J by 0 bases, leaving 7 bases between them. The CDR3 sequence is CASSFGLSTDTQYF. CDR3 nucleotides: TGTGCCAGCAGCTTTGGACTCAGCACAGATACGCAGTATTTT.

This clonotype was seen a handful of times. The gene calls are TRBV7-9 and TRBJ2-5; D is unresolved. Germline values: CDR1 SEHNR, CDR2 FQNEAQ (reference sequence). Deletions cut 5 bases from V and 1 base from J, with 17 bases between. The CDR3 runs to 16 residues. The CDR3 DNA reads TGTGCCAGCAGCCCTAATTTATGGGGATCCCAAGAGACCCAGTACTTC. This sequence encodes CASSPNLWGSQETQYF.

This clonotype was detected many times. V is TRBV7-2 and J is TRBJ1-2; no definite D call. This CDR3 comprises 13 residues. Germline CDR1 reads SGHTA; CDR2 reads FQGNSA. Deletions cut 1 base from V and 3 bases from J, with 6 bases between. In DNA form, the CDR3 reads TGTGCCAGCAGCTTAGGAAGGTACTATGGCTACACCTTC. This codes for CASSLGRYYGYTF.

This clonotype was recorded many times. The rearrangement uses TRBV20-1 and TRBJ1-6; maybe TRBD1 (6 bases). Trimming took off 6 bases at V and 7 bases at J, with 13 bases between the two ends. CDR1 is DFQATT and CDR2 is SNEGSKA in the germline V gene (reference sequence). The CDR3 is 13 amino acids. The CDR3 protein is CSAGDTTNSPLHF. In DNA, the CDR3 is TGCAGTGCCGGGGACACCACAAATTCACCCCTCCACTTT.

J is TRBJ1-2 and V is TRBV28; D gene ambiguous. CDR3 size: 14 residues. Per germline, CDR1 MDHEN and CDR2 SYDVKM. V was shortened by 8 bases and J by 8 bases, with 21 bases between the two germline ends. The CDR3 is CASDVAGSWRGYTF. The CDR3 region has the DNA TGTGCCAGCGACGTGGCAGGCAGCTGGAGGGGCTACACCTTC.

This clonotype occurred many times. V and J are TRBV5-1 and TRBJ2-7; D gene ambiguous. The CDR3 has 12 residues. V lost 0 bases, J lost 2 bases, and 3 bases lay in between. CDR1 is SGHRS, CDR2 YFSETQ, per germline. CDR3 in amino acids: CASSLVPYEQYF. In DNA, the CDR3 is TGCGCCAGCAGCTTGGTTCCCTACGAGCAGTACTTC.

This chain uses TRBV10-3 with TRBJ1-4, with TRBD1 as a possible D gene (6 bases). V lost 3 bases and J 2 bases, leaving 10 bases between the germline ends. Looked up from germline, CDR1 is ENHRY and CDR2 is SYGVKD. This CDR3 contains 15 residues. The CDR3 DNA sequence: TGTGCCATCAGTGATCGGGGGGGCACTAATGAAAAACTGTTTTTT. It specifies CAISDRGGTNEKLFF.

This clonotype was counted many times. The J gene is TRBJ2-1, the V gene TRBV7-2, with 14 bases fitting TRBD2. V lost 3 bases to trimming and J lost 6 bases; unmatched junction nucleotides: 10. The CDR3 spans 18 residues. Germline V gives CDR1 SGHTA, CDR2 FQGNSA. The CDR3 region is CASSFRLAGGGTGNEQFF. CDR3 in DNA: TGTGCCAGCAGCTTCAGACTAGCGGGGGGGGGTACGGGCAATGAGCAGTTCTTC.

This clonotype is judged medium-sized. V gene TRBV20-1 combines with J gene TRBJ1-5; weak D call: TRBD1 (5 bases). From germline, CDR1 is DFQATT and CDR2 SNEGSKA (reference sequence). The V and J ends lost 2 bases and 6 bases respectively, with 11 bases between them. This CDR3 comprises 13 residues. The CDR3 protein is CSARLRGGQPQHF. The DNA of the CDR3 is TGCAGTGCTAGATTACGGGGCGGTCAGCCCCAGCATTTT.

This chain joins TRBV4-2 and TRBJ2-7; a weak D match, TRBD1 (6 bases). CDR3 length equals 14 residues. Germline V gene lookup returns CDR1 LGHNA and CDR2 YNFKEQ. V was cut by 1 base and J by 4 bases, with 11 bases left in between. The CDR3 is CASSQGTASYEQYF. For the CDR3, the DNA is TGTGCCAGCAGCCAAGGGACAGCCAGTTACGAGCAGTACTTC.